The clone carrying this T cell receptor beta chain was recorded many times. This sample stems from a study of T cells in Graves' hyperthyroidism and ophthalmopathy. Study information: Peripheral blood draws took place at initial diagnosis, ahead of any treatment.

CDR1 is MNHEY and CDR2 is SMNVEV in the germline V gene (reference sequence). The CDR3 covers 17 residues. V trimming: 5 bases; J trimming: 0 bases; junction bases outside the gene matches: 10. Ophthalmopathy in the patients scored at least 3 on Clinical Activity Score and at least 4 on NOSPECS grade, lasting under 3 months. Each diagnosis was grounded in clinical symptoms, serum thyroxine and TRAb, thyroid ultrasound, and orbital computed tomography. PBMCs came from more than 9 ml fresh peripheral blood. The investigators amplified TCR beta CDR3 regions from RNA transcripts. HTBI primers drove first-round RT-PCR of the TCR CDR3. Via MiXCR, TCRdb re-called the multiplex PCR reads, giving one row per CDR3 protein. Counted here are about 520,000 distinct CDR3 sequences, roughly 25% occurring once; the ten biggest clones make up 11%.

Material for sequencing was blood. V gene TRBV27 combines with J gene TRBJ2-4, with TRBD2 matching 7 bases. This clonotype originated in a woman in her 30s with Graves' ophthalmopathy. The CDR3 DNA reads as TGTGCCAGCAGTCAACGGGGGGTTCAAATAGCCAAAAACATTCAGTACTTC. This translates into CASSQRGVQIAKNIQYF.